This T cell receptor (beta chain) is from a study of long-term antiretroviral therapy in people with HIV. immunoSEQ v3.0 was run at survey level. Data came from immunoSEQ multiplex PCR; TCRdb stores just in-frame clones and leaves some out. The table shows roughly 42,000 clones, with around nine tenths occurring only once. The germline V gene has CDR1 SGHNT and CDR2 YYREEE (reference sequence). CDR3 length: 19 amino acids. V lost 3 bases to trimming and J lost 9 bases; unmatched junction nucleotides: 22. The V call is TRBV5-4, the J call TRBJ2-1, with 9 bases identical to TRBD2. The specimen was unsorted PBMCs, collected 0.1 years before starting antiretroviral therapy. This sequence originates from a woman aged 45-65 years with HIV. CDR3 nucleotide sequence: TGTGCCAGCAGCTCCCCCGGCCCTAGCGGGGACCAGGCCCACGGTGAGCAGTTCTTC. It is translated as CASSSPGPSGDQAHGEQFF.